This T cell receptor (beta chain) was observed in a study of shared clonotypes between healthy human individuals. Profiling relied on immunoSEQ multiplex PCR, and the TCRdb table lists in-frame clones only, not all of them. The sample includes some 2,100,000 clones, 90% to 97% seen only once; the top ten take about 0.13%. Germline lookup yields CDR1 MNHNS and CDR2 SASEGT. The ends were cut back, 2 bases at V and 4 bases at J, with 11 bases in the middle. This CDR3 contains 14 residues. The receptor was isolated from a man between 18 and 29 years old in good health. Sequencing was carried out using naive CD4+ T cells sorted from blood. Sample subset: CD45RA+ positively selected. The chain is built from TRBV6-1 and TRBJ1-2, with unresolved D. In nucleotides, the CDR3 is TGTGCCAGCAGTGAATCGGTGGCTCCCTATGGCTACACCTTC. Translating gives CASSESVAPYGYTF.